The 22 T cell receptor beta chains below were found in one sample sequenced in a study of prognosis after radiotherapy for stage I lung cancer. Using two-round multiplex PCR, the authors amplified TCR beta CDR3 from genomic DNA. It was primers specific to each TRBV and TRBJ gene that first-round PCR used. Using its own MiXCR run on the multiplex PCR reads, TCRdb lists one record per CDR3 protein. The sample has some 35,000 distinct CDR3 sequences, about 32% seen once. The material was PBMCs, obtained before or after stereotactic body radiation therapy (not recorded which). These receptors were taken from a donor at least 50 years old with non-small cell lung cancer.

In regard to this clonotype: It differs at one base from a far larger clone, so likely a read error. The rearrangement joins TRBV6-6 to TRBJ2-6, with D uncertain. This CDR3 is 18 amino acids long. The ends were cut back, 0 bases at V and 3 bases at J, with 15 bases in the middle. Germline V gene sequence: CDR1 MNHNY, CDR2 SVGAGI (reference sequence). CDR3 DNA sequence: TGTGCCAGCAGTTACTCGAATAACAGTCCGTTTGGGGCCAACGTCCTGACTTTC. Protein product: CASSYSNNSPFGANVLTF.

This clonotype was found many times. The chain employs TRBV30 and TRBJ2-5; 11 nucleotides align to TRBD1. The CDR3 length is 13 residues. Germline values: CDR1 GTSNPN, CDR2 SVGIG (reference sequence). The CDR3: CAFGQGAAETQYF. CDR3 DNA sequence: TGTGCTTTTGGACAGGGGGCGGCGGAGACCCAGTACTTC. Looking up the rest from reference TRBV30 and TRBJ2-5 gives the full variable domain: SQTIHQWPATLVQPVGSPLSLECTVEGTSNPNLYWYRQAAGRGLQLLFYSVGIGQISSEVPQNLSASRPQDRQFILSSKKLLLSDSGFYLCAFGQGAAETQYFGPGTRLLVL.

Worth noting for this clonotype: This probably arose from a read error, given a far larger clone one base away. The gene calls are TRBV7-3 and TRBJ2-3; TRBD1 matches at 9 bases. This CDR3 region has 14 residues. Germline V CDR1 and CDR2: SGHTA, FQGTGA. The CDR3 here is CASSPTGGEDTQYF. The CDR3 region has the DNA TGTGCTAGCAGCCCCACAGGGGGCGAAGATACGCAGTATTTT.

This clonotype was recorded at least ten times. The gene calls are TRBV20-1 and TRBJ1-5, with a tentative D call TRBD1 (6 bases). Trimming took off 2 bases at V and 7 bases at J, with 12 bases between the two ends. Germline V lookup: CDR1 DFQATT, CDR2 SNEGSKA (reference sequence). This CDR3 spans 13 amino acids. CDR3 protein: CSARSGVGQPQHF. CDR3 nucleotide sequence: TGCAGTGCTAGATCAGGGGTCGGCCAGCCCCAGCATTTT.

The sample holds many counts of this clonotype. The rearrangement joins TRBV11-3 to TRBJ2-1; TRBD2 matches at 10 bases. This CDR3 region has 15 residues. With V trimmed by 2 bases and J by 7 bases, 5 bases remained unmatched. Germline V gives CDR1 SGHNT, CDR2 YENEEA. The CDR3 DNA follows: TGTGCCAGCAGCTTAACACTAGCGGGGCGTAATGAGCAGTTCTTC. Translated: CASSLTLAGRNEQFF. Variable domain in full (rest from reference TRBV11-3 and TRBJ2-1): EAGVVQSPRYKIIEKKQPVAFWCNPISGHNTLYWYLQNLGQGPELLIRYENEEAVDDSQLPKDRFSAERLKGVDSTLKIQPAELGDSAVYLCASSLTLAGRNEQFFGPGTRLTVL.

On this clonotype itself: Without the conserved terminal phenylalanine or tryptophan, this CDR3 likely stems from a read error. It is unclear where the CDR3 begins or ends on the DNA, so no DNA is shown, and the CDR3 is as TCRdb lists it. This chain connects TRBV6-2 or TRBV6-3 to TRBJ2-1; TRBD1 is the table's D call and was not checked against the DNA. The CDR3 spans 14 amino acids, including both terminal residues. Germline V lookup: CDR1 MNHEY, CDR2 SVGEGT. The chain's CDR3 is CASRLVGGEDEHFS.

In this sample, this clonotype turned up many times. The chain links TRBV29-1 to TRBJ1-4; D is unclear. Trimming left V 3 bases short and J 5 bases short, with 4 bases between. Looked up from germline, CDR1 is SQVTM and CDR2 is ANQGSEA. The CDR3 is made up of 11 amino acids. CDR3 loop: CSVERNEKLFF. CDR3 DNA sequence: TGCAGCGTTGAGAGGAATGAAAAACTGTTTTTT. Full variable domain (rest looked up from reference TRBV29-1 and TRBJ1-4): SAVISQKPSRDICQRGTSLTIQCQVDSQVTMMFWYRQQPGQSLTLIATANQGSEATYESGFVIDKFPISRPNLTFSTLTVSNMSPEDSSIYLCSVERNEKLFFGSGTQLSVL.

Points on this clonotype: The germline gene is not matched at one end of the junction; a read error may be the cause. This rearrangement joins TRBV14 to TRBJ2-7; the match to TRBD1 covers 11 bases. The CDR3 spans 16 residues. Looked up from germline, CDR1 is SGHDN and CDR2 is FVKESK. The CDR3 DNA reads TGTGTCAGCAGCCAGCTCGGGGGACAGGGGGACTACGATCAGTACTTC. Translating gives CVSSQLGGQGDYDQYF.

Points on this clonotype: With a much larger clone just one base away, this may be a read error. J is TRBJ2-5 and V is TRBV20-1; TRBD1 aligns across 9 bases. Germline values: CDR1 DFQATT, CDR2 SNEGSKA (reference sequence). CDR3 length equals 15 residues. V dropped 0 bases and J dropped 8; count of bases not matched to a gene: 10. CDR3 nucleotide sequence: TGCAGTGCTAGAGATAGCGGACAGGGGTTGGATACCCAGTACTTC. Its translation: CSARDSGQGLDTQYF.

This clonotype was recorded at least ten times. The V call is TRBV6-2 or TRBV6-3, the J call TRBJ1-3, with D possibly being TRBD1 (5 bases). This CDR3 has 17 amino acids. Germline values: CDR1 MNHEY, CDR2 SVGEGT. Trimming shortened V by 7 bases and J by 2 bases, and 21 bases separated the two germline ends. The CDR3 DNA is TGTGCCAGCAAAGAAAGGGGAAGGGGTAGAACTGGAAACACCATATATTTT. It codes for CASKERGRGRTGNTIYF.

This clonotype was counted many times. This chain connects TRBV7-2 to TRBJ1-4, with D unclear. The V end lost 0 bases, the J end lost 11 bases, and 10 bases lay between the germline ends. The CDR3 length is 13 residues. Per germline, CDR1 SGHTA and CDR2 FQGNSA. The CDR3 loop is CASSLAASIKLFF. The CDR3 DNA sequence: TGTGCCAGCAGCTTAGCGGCGTCAATCAAACTGTTTTTT.

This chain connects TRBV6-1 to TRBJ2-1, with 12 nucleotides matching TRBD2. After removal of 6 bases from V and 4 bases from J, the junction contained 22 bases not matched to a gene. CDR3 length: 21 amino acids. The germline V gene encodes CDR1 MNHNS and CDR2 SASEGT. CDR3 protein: CASRSTSGGSPRRSRYNEQFF. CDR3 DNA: TGTGCCAGCAGGTCTACTAGCGGGGGGTCGCCCCGTCGATCTCGGTACAATGAGCAGTTCTTC.

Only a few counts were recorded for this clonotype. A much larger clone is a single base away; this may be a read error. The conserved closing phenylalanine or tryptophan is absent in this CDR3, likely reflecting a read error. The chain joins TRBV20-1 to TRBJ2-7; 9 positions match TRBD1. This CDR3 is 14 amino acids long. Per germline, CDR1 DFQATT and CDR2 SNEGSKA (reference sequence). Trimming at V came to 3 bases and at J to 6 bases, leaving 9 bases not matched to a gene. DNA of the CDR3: TGCAGTGCTAGTCACGGGACAGGGAGAGGCGAGCAGTACCTC. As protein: CSASHGTGRGEQYL.

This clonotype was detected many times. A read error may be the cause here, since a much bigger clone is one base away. The CDR3 DNA reads as TGTGCCAGCAGTTTAAGAGGGGGCACTGAAGCTTTCTTT. Its protein product is CASSLRGGTEAFF. The genes are TRBV6-5 and TRBJ1-1; tentative D call: TRBD1 (6 bases). Germline V lookup: CDR1 MNHEY, CDR2 SVGAGI. The CDR3 totals 13 residues. Deletions cut 4 bases from V and 4 bases from J, with 10 bases between.

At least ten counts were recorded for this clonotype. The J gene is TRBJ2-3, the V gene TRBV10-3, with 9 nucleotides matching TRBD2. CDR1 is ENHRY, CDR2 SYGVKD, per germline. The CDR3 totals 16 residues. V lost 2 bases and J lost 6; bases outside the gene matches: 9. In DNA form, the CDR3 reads TGTGCCATCAGTGAGGGCCCCGGGACTAGCTCTGATACGCAGTATTTT. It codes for CAISEGPGTSSDTQYF.

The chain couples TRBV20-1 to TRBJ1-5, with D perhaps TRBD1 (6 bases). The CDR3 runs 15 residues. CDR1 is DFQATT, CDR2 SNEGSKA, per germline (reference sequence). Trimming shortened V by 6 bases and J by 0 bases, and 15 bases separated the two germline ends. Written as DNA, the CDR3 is TGCAGTGCGGTGATGACAGGCGATAGCAATCAGCCCCAGCATTTT. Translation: CSAVMTGDSNQPQHF.

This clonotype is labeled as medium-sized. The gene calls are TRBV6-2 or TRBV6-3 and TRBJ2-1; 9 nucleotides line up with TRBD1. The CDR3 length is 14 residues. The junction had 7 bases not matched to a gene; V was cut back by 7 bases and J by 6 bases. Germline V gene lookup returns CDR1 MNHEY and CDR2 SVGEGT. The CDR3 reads CASTWDRVGNEQFF. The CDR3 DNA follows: TGTGCCAGCACCTGGGACAGGGTAGGCAATGAGCAGTTCTTC.

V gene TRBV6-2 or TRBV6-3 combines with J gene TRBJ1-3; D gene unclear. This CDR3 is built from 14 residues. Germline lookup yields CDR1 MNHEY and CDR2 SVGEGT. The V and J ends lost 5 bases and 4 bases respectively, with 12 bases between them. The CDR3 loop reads CASSESVVGNTIYF. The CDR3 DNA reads TGTGCCAGCAGTGAGAGCGTGGTCGGAAACACCATATATTTT.

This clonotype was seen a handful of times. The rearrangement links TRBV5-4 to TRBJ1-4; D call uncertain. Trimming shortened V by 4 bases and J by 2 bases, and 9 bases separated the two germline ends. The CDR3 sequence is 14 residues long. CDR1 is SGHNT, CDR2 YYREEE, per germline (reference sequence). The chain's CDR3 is CASSGEDTNEKLFF. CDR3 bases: TGTGCCAGCAGCGGGGAGGATACTAATGAAAAACTGTTTTTT. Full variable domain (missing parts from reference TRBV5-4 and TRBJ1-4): ETGVTQSPTHLIKTRGQQVTLRCSSQSGHNTVSWYQQALGQGPQFIFQYYREEENGRGNFPPRFSGLQFPNYSSELNVNALELDDSALYLCASSGEDTNEKLFFGSGTQLSVL.

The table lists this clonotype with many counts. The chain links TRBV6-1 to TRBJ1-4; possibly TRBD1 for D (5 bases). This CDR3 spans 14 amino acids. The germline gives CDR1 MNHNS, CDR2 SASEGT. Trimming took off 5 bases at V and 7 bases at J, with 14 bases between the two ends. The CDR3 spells CASSTVGAGEKLFF. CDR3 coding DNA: TGTGCCAGCAGTACGGTAGGGGCGGGTGAAAAACTGTTTTTT.

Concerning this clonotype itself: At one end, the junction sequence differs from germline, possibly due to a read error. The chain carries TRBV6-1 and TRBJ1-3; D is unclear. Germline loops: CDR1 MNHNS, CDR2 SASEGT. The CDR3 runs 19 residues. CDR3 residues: CASSLRGQSRRGSGNSIYF. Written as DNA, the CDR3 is TGTGCCAGCAGTCTTCGCGGCCAGAGTCGCAGAGGCTCTGGAAACTCCATATATTTT.

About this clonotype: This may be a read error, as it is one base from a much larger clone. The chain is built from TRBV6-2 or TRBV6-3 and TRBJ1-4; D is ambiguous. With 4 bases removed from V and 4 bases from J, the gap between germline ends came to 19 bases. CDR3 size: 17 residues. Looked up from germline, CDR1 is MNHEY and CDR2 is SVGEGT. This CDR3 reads CASSFGTFEGYNEKLFF. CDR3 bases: TGTGCCAGCAGTTTCGGAACCTTCGAAGGGTATAATGAAAAACTGTTTTTT.